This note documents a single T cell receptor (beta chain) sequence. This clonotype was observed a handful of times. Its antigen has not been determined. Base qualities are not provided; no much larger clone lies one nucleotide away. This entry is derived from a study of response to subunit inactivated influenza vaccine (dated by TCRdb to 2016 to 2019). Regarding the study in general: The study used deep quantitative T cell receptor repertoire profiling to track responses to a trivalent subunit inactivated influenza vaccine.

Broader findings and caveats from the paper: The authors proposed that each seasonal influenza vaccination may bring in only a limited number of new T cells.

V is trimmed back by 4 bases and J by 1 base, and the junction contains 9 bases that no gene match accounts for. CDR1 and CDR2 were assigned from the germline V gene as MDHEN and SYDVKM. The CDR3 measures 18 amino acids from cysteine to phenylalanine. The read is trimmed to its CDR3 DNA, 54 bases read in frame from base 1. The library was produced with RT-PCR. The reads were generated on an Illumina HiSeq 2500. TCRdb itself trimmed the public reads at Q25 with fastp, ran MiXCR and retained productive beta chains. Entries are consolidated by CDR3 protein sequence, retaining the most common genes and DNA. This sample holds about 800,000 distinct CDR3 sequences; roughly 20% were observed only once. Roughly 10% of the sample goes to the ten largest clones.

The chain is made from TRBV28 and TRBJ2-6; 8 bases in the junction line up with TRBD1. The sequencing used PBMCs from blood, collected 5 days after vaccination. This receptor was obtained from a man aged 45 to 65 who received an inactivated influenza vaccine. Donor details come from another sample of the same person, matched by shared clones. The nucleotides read TGTGCCAGCAGTTCCGGACAGGGAAGATATTCTGGGGCCAACGTCCTGACTTTC. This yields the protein CASSSGQGRYSGANVLTF.